This TCR beta chain was sequenced during a study of CD8 T cells in Susac syndrome. Germline V CDR1 and CDR2: SGHRS, YFSETQ. The ends were cut back, 0 bases at V and 2 bases at J, with 5 bases in the middle. The CDR3 is made up of 13 amino acids. The multiple sclerosis controls were treatment-naive patients with relapsing-remitting disease that was stable or active. Negative isolation yielded the CD8+ and CD4+ T cells, while FACS enriched the TEMRA cells. Random hexamers were used to reverse transcribe the RNA input (about 0.45 to 1 ug). The method of amplification for TCR beta CDR3 was immunoSEQ multiplex PCR, covering 54 Vbeta and 13 Jbeta. TCRdb re-called the immunoSEQ multiplex PCR reads with MiXCR, one entry per CDR3 protein. The sample carries around 130,000 distinct CDR3 sequences, roughly 96% recorded once. As regards this clonotype: Its specificity is unknown.

Whole-study findings and limits: It was acknowledged by the study that relatively few individuals were included in its TCR sequencing and HLA analysis.

The chain couples TRBV5-1 to TRBJ2-5; D unclear. Sequencing used CD4+ T cells from PBMCs. This clonotype originated in a human donor with multiple sclerosis. The CDR3 protein is CASSLEAQETQYF. CDR3 coding DNA: TGCGCCAGCAGCTTGGAAGCACAAGAGACCCAGTACTTC.